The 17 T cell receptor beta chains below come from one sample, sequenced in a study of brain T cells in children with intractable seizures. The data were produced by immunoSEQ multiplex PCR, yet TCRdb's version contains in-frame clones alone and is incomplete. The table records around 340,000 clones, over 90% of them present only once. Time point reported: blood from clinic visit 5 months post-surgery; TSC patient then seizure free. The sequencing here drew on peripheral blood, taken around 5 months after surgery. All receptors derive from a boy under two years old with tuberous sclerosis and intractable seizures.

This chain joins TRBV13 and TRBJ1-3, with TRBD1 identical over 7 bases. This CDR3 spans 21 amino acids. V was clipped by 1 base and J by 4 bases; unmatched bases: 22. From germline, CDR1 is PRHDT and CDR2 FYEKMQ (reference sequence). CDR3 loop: CASSLESPNEGGEDGGNTIYF. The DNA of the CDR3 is TGTGCCAGCAGCTTAGAATCCCCCAATGAAGGGGGCGAGGATGGAGGAAACACCATATATTTT.

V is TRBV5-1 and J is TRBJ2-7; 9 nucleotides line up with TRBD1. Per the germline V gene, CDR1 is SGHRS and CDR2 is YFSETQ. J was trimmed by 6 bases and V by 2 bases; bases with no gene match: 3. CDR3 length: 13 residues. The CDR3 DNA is TGCGCCAGCAGCTTTACAGGGGGCGGCGAGCAGTACTTC. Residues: CASSFTGGGEQYF.

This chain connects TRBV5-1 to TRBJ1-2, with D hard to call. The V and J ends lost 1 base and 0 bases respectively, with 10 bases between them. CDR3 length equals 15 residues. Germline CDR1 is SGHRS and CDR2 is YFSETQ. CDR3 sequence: CASSLLEGSNYGYTF. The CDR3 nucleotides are TGCGCCAGCAGCTTGTTAGAAGGATCTAACTATGGCTACACCTTC.

As DNA, the CDR3 is TGTGCCAGCAGCGTAGAGGGGGTGAACACTGAAGCTTTCTTT. Protein: CASSVEGVNTEAFF. J is TRBJ1-1 and V is TRBV9, with a tentative D call TRBD1 (6 bases). CDR3 size: 14 residues. Germline values: CDR1 SGDLS, CDR2 YYNGEE. V was clipped by 0 bases and J by 0 bases, with 6 bases between them.

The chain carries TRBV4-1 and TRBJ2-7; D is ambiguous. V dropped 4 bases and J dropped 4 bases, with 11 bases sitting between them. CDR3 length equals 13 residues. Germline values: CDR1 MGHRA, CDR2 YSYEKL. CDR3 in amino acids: CASSPGKGYEQYF. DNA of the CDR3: TGCGCCAGCAGCCCCGGTAAAGGGTACGAGCAGTACTTC.

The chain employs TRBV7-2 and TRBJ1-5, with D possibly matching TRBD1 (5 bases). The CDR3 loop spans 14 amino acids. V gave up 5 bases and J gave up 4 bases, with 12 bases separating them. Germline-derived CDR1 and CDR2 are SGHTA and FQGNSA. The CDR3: CASSPGRRNQPQHF. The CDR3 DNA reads TGTGCCAGCAGCCCGGGACGCAGGAATCAGCCCCAGCATTTT.

In DNA, the CDR3 is TGTGCCAGCACGGCCCAGGGCGGGTATGGCTACACCTTC. Residues: CASTAQGGYGYTF. This chain uses TRBV2 with TRBJ1-2, with a weak D call TRBD1 (5 bases). CDR3 length equals 13 residues. Per the germline V gene, CDR1 is SNHLY and CDR2 is FYNNEI. Trimming took off 7 bases at V and 5 bases at J, with 14 bases between the two ends. Looking up the rest from reference TRBV2 and TRBJ1-2 gives the full variable domain: EPEVTQTPSHQVTQMGQEVILRCVPISNHLYFYWYRQILGQKVEFLVSFYNNEISEKSEIFDDQFSVERPDGSNFTLKIRSTKLEDSAMYFCASTAQGGYGYTFGSGTRLTVV.

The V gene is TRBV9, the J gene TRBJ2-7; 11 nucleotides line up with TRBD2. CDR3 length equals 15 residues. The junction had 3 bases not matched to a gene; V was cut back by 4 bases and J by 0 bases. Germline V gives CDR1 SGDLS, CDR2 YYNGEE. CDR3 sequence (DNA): TGTGCCAGCAGCCAGACTAGCGGGGCCTCCTACGAGCAGTACTTC. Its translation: CASSQTSGASYEQYF.

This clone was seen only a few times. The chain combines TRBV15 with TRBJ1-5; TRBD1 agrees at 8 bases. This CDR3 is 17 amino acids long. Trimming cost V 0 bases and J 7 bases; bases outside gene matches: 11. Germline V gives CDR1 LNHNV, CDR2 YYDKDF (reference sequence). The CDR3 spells CATSRDCDRGPRQPQHF. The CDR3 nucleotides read TGTGCCACCAGCAGAGACTGCGACAGGGGTCCGAGGCAGCCCCAGCATTTT.

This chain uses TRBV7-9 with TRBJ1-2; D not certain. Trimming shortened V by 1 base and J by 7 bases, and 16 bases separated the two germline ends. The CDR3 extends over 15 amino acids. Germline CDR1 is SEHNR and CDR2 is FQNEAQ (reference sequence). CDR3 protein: CASSLGEVVAFGYTF. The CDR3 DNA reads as TGTGCCAGCAGCTTAGGGGAAGTTGTGGCTTTTGGCTACACCTTC.

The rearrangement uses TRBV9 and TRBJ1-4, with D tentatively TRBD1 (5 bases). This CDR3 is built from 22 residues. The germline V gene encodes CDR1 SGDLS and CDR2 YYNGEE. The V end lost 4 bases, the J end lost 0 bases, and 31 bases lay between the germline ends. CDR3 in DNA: TGTGCCAGCAGCCCCCTCACCGTTACGGGGCTCGCCACTCCATCAACTAATGAAAAACTGTTTTTT. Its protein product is CASSPLTVTGLATPSTNEKLFF.

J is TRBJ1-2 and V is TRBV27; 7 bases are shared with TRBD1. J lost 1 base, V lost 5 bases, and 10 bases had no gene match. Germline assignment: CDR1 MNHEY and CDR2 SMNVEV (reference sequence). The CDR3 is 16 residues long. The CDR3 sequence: CASSPRPTGNNYGYTF. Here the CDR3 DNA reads TGTGCCAGCAGTCCCCGGCCGACAGGGAATAACTATGGCTACACCTTC.

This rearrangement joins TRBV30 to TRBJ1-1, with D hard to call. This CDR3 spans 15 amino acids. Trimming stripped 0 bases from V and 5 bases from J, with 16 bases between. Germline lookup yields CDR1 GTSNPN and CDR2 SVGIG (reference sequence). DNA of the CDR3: TGTGCCTGGAGTGTACTGCCAGGCGGGGAGACTGAAGCTTTCTTT. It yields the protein CAWSVLPGGETEAFF.

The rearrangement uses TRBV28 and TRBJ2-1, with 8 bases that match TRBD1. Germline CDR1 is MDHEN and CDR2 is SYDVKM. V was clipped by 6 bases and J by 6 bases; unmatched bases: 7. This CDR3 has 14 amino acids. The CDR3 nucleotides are TGTGCCAGCAGGCGGAAGGACAGGGCCAATGAGCAGTTCTTC. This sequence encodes CASRRKDRANEQFF. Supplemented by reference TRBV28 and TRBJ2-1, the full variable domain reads DVKVTQSSRYLVKRTGEKVFLECVQDMDHENMFWYRQDPGLGLRLIYFSYDVKMKEKGDIPEGYSVSREKKERFSLILESASTNQTSMYLCASRRKDRANEQFFGPGTRLTVL.

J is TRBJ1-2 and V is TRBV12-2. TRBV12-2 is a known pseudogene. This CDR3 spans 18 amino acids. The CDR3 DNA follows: TGTGCAAGTCGCTTAGCGTCTCCGGGGGGGACAGCTAACTATGGCTACACCTTC. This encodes CASRLASPGGTANYGYTF.

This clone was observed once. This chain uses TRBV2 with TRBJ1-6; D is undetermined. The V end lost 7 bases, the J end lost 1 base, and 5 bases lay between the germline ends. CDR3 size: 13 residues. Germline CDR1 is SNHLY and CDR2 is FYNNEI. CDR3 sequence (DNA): TGTGCCAGCAAGGGATCCTATAATTCACCCCTCCACTTT. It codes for CASKGSYNSPLHF.

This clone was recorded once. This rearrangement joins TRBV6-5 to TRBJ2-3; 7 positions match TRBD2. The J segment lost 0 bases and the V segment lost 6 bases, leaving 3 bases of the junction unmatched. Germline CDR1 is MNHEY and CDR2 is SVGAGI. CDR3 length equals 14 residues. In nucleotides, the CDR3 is TGTGCCAGCAGAACAGCGGGGAGCACAGATACGCAGTATTTT. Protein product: CASRTAGSTDTQYF.